Reported below is one T cell receptor beta chain. The data were obtained in a study of blood T cells in healthy people across ages. About the research overall: Per two T cells, template switching captured roughly one barcoded beta molecule.

Then a second PCR, running roughly 7 to 11 cycles, was carried out with a sample-barcoded 5' primer and a J-beta primer mix. TCRdb ran MiXCR on the 5' RACE reads and lists one entry per CDR3 protein. The table has around 800,000 distinct CDR3 sequences, around 68% seen once. Germline V gives CDR1 DFQATT, CDR2 SNEGSKA (reference sequence). The CDR3 totals 14 residues. V was clipped by 1 base and J by 5 bases, with 15 bases between them. The specimen sequenced was blood. The chain joins TRBV20-1 to TRBJ2-7, with a weak D call TRBD2 (5 bases). This receptor was identified in a man aged 30 to 39 in good health. CDR3 sequence (DNA): TGCAGTGCTAGAGTGACTATAAAGGAGGACGAGCAGTACTTC. Translation: CSARVTIKEDEQYF.